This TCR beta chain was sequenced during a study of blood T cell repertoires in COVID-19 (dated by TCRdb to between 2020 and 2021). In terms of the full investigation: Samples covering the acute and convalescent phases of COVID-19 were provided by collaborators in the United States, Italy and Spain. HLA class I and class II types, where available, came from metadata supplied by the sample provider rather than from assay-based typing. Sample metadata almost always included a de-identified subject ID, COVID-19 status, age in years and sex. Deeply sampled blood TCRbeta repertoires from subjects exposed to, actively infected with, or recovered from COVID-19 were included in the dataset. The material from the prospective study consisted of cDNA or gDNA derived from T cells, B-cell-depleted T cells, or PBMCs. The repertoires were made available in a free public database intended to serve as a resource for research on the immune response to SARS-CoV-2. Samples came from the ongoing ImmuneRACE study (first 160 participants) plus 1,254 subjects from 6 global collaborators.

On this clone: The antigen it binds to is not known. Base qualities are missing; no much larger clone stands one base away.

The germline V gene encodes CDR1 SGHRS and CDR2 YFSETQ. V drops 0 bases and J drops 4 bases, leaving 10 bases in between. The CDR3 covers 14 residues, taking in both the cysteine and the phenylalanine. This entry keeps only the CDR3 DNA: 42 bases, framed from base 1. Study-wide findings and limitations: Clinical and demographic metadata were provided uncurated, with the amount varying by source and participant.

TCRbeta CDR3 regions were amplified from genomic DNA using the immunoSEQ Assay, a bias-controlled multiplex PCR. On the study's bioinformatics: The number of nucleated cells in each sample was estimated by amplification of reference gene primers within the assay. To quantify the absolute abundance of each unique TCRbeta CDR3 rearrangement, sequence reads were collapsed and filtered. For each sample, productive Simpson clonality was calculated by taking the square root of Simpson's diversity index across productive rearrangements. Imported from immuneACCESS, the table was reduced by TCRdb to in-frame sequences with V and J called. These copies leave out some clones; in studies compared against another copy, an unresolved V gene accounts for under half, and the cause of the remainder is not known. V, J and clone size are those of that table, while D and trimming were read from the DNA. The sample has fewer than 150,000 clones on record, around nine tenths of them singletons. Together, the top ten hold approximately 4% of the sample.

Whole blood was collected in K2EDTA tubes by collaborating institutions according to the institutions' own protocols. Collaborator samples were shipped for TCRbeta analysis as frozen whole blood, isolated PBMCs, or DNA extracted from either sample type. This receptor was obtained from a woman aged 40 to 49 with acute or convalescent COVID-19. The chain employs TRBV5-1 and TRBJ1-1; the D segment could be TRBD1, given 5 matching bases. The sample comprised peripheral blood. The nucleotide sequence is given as TGCGCCAGCAGCTTGGCCCCGGGGGTCACTGAAGCTTTCTTT. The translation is CASSLAPGVTEAFF.